This entry concerns a single T cell receptor (beta chain). This sequence may be a read error, since a much larger clone differs from it by one base. The data derive from a study of T cells in Graves' hyperthyroidism and ophthalmopathy. Germline V lookup: CDR1 GTSNPN, CDR2 SVGIG (reference sequence). This CDR3 spans 12 amino acids. The source material, RNA transcripts, was used to amplify TCR beta CDR3 regions. The HTBI primer set was used in a first-round RT-PCR of the TCR CDR3. MiXCR, run by TCRdb on the multiplex PCR reads, gives a single entry per CDR3 protein. Here the sample spans 250,000 to 300,000 distinct CDR3 sequences, roughly an eighth being singletons.

This TCR was recovered from a woman between 40 and 50 years old with Graves' hyperthyroidism. The specimen sequenced was blood. The chain has TRBV30 and TRBJ2-1; D ambiguous. CDR3 in amino acids: CARSATLDEQFF. CDR3 nucleotides: TGTGCCCGGAGCGCTACCCTAGACGAGCAGTTCTTC. Filled out from reference TRBV30 and TRBJ2-1, the complete variable domain reads SQTIHQWPATLVQPVGSPLSLECTVEGTSNPNLYWYRQAAGRGLQLLFYSVGIGQISSEVPQNLSASRPQDRQFILSSKKLLLSDSGFYLCARSATLDEQFFGPGTRLTVL.